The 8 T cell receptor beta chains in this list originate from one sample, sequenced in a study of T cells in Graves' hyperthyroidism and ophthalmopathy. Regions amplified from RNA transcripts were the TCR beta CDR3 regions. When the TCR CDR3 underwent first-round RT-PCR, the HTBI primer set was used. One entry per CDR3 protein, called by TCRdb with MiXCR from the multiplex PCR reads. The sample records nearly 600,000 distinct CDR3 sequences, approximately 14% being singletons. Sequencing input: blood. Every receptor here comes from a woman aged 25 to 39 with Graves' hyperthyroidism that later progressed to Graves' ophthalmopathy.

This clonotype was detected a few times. The CDR3: CASSIEGGRHSSYNEQFF. The CDR3 DNA sequence: TGTGCCAGTAGTATTGAGGGCGGGAGGCATAGCTCCTACAATGAGCAGTTCTTC. This chain connects TRBV19 to TRBJ2-1, with 8 positions matching TRBD2. J gave up 0 bases and V 3 bases, and 10 bases lay outside the gene matches. Germline CDR1 and CDR2: LNHDA and SQIVND (reference sequence). The CDR3 spans 18 residues.

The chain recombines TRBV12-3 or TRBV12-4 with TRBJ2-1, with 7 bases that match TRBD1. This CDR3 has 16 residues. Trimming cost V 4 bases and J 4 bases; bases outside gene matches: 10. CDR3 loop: CASSSSRDSRYNEQFF. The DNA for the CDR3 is TGTGCCAGCAGTTCGAGCCGGGACAGCCGATACAATGAGCAGTTCTTC.

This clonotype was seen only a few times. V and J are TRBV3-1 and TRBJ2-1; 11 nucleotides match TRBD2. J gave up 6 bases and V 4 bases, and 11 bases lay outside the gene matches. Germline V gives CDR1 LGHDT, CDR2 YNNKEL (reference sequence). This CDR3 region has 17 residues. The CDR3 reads CASSPPRYSGRANEQFF. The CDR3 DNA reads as TGTGCCAGCAGCCCCCCAAGATATAGCGGGAGGGCCAATGAGCAGTTCTTC.

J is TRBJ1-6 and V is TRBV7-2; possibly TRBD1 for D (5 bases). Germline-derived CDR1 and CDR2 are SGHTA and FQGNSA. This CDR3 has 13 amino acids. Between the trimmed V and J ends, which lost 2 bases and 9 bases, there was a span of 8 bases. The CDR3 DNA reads TGTGCCAGCAGCTTATATGGGGCTTCACCCCTCCACTTT. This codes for CASSLYGASPLHF.

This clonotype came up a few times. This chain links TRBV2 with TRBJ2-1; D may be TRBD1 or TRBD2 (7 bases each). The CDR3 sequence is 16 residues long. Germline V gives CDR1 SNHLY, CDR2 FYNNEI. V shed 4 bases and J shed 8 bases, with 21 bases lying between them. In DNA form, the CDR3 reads TGTGCCAGCAGTGGGGGGGGACAGTCCACGAGTCATGAGCAGTTCTTC. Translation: CASSGGGQSTSHEQFF.

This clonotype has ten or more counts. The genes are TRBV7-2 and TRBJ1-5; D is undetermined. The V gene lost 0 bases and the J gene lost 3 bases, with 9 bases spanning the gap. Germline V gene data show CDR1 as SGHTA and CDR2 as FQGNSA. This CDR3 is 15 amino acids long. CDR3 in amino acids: CASSLAVRHNQPQHF. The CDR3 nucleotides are TGTGCCAGCAGCTTAGCGGTCCGACACAATCAGCCCCAGCATTTT.

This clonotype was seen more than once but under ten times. The CDR3 is CASSPRQGARRLFF. As DNA, the CDR3 is TGTGCCAGCAGCCCCCGACAGGGGGCGAGGAGACTGTTTTTT. The V gene is TRBV3-1, the J gene TRBJ2-2, with 10 positions matching TRBD1. This CDR3 has 14 residues. Germline CDR1 is LGHDT and CDR2 is YNNKEL (reference sequence). Trimming took 4 bases from V and 14 from J; bases not matched to a gene: 10.

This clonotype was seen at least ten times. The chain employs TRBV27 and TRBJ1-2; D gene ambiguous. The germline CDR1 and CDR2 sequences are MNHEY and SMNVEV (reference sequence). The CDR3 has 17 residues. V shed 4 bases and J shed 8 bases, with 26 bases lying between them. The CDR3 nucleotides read TGTGCCAGCAGTTCCACCCCCCGGGAGGGCTTGATAATAGGCTACACCTTC. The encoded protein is CASSSTPREGLIIGYTF.